This T cell receptor (beta chain) was sequenced in a study of OX40 agonist ivuxolimab in advanced cancers. For the study at large: Dosing consisted of intravenous ivuxolimab at 0.01 to 10 mg/kg every 2 weeks. Study-level points and caveats: Averaging showed that CD8+ T cells had more expanded clones than CD4+ did.

This clone was picked up a small number of times. Antigen: not known. This table comes from immunoSEQ multiplex PCR, and its TCRdb copy is limited to in-frame clones, with some not included. The table records roughly 50,000 clones, about 80% of them present only once. This CDR3 region has 18 residues. The V and J ends lost 3 bases and 0 bases, in that order; junction bases with no gene match: 7. Germline V lookup: CDR1 SGHNT, CDR2 YYREEE (reference sequence). Autoimmune disease history or systemic immunosuppression led to patients being barred. V and J are TRBV5-4 and TRBJ2-6, with 9 nucleotides matching TRBD1. This clonotype was sampled from an adult with an advanced solid tumor such as melanoma, head and neck, liver or kidney cancer. The source material was CD4+ or CD8+ T cells sorted from blood, sampled in a trial of the OX40 agonist ivuxolimab. DNA of the CDR3: TGTGCCAGCAGCTCCCGGACAGGGGTTAGCTCTGGGGCCAACGTCCTGACTTTC. Amino acid sequence: CASSSRTGVSSGANVLTF.